This TCR beta chain appears in the sequencing data of a study of shared clonotypes between healthy human individuals. This clone was seen ten or more times. The antigen remains unidentified. Trimming cost V 5 bases and J 6 bases; bases outside gene matches: 7. The CDR3 loop spans 15 amino acids. Looked up from germline, CDR1 is SGHTA and CDR2 is FQGNSA. The repertoire was sequenced with immunoSEQ multiplex PCR; TCRdb's copy has only in-frame clones and lacks some. In the table there are roughly 700,000 clones, less than 85% of which are singletons. Whole-study findings and limits: Generation probabilities of non-shared clonotypes were lower (relative to those shared by all four donors).

The sequence was obtained from a woman in her 30s in good health. Material: memory CD4+ T cells sorted from blood. Subset denoted: CD45RA-negative fraction. The rearrangement joins TRBV7-2 to TRBJ1-4, with TRBD1 matching 9 bases. The CDR3 DNA is TGTGCCAGCAGCCGACCGACAGGGGGATATGAAAAACTGTTTTTT. Translating gives CASSRPTGGYEKLFF.